These 28 T cell receptor beta chains came from one sample sequenced in a study of CD4 T cells in relation to SARS-CoV-2 and coronaviruses. Unexposed donor CD4+ T cells date from 2011-2018, before the COVID-19 pandemic. Isolation of CD4+ T cells took place after 10 days in culture. For these TCRs, the target antigens are not known. Profiled with immunoSEQ multiplex PCR; TCRdb holds only in-frame clones, not every one. The sample consists of tens of thousands of clones, 65% to 80% of them appearing once. Sequenced sample: CD4+ T cells from PBMCs, cultured in vitro. These receptors all stem from a human donor in good health.

The rearrangement uses TRBV28 and TRBJ2-7; the D gene is possibly TRBD2 (5 bases). The CDR3 runs to 15 residues. V lost 5 bases to trimming and J lost 0 bases, with 14 bases between them. From germline, CDR1 is MDHEN and CDR2 SYDVKM. Written as DNA, the CDR3 is TGTGCCAGCAGTGCCGGCGGTAGCGTCTCCTACGAGCAGTACTTC. As protein: CASSAGGSVSYEQYF.

This chain links TRBV5-4 with TRBJ1-4; D is possibly TRBD1 (6 bases). The V gene's germline CDR1 is SGHNT and CDR2 YYREEE (reference sequence). V lost 1 base, J lost 11 bases, and 6 bases lay in between. The CDR3 extends over 11 amino acids. The chain's CDR3 is CASSLQGKLFF. The CDR3 bases are TGTGCCAGCAGCTTGCAGGGGAAACTGTTTTTT. Full variable domain (outside the CDR3, taken from reference TRBV5-4 and TRBJ1-4): ETGVTQSPTHLIKTRGQQVTLRCSSQSGHNTVSWYQQALGQGPQFIFQYYREEENGRGNFPPRFSGLQFPNYSSELNVNALELDDSALYLCASSLQGKLFFGSGTQLSVL.

This chain links TRBV19 with TRBJ1-4, with 10 bases aligning to TRBD1. The germline V gene encodes CDR1 LNHDA and CDR2 SQIVND (reference sequence). The CDR3 contains 16 residues. V dropped 5 bases and J dropped 6; count of bases not matched to a gene: 9. CDR3 DNA sequence: TGTGCCAGTAGTTCGCGAACCGGGACAGGGGATGAAAAACTGTTTTTT. This gives the protein CASSSRTGTGDEKLFF. The whole variable domain, filled in from reference TRBV19 and TRBJ1-4, reads DGGITQSPKYLFRKEGQNVTLSCEQNLNHDAMYWYRQDPGQGLRLIYYSQIVNDFQKGDIAEGYSVSREKKESFPLTVTSAQKNPTAFYLCASSSRTGTGDEKLFFGSGTQLSVL.

The chain recombines TRBV19 with TRBJ2-7, with unresolved D. Trimming stripped 6 bases from V and 2 bases from J, with 14 bases between. This CDR3 spans 14 amino acids. Germline values: CDR1 LNHDA, CDR2 SQIVND (reference sequence). CDR3 in amino acids: CASSPFSGPYEQYF. CDR3 nucleotide sequence: TGTGCCAGTAGCCCGTTCTCGGGTCCCTACGAGCAGTACTTC.

The chain has TRBV5-8 and TRBJ1-1; the match to TRBD1 covers 11 bases. Germline-derived CDR1 and CDR2 are SGHTS and YDEGEE. The CDR3 has 13 amino acids. The V gene end was trimmed by 4 bases and the J gene end by 12 bases; junction bases not matched to a gene: 8. The chain's CDR3 is CASSPGTGGPPFF. In nucleotides, the CDR3 is TGTGCCAGCAGCCCTGGGACAGGGGGACCTCCTTTCTTT. Supplemented by reference TRBV5-8 and TRBJ1-1, the full variable domain reads EAGVTQSPTHLIKTRGQQATLRCSPISGHTSVYWYQQALGLGLQFLLWYDEGEERNRGNFPPRFSGRQFPNYSSELNVNALELEDSALYLCASSPGTGGPPFFGQGTRLTVV.

V is TRBV18 and J is TRBJ1-1; a weak D match, TRBD1 (5 bases). Trimming stripped 5 bases from V and 3 bases from J, with 10 bases between. The CDR3 extends over 13 amino acids. Germline values: CDR1 KGHSH, CDR2 LQKENI. Written as DNA, the CDR3 is TGTGCCAGCTCAACGGGGGGAGACACTGAAGCTTTCTTT. Protein product: CASSTGGDTEAFF.

The chain carries TRBV19 and TRBJ1-5, with D possibly being TRBD1 (5 bases). The V end lost 5 bases, the J end lost 1 base, and 6 bases lay between the germline ends. Germline V gene data show CDR1 as LNHDA and CDR2 as SQIVND (reference sequence). The CDR3 has 13 residues. This CDR3 is CASSRQSNQPQHF. CDR3 sequence (DNA): TGTGCCAGTAGTCGACAGAGCAATCAGCCCCAGCATTTT.

The chain uses TRBV15 and TRBJ2-2, with D unclear. Germline V gives CDR1 LNHNV, CDR2 YYDKDF (reference sequence). The CDR3 contains 16 residues. V lost 0 bases and J lost 0, with 8 bases in between. CDR3 DNA sequence: TGTGCCACCAGCAGAGAGTACAGATCGAACACCGGGGAGCTGTTTTTT. Protein product: CATSREYRSNTGELFF.

This rearrangement joins TRBV10-3 to TRBJ2-5, with 14 bases identical to TRBD2. CDR1 and CDR2 (germline): ENHRY, SYGVKD. J gave up 4 bases and V 4 bases, and 2 bases lay outside the gene matches. This CDR3 has 15 amino acids. The CDR3, as DNA: TGTGCCATCAGTGTTGGGACTAGCGGGAGAGAGACCCAGTACTTC. Translated: CAISVGTSGRETQYF.

V usage is TRBV7-8 and J usage is TRBJ2-5; possibly TRBD2 for D (5 bases). CDR1 is SGHVS and CDR2 is FQNEAQ in the germline V gene. This CDR3 spans 14 amino acids. V was shortened by 5 bases and J by 1 base, with 11 bases between the two germline ends. The CDR3 protein is CASSNRAVQETQYF. CDR3 DNA: TGTGCCAGCAGCAACAGAGCGGTCCAAGAGACCCAGTACTTC.

The chain is built from TRBV6-5 and TRBJ1-3, with D possibly TRBD1 on 5 matching bases. Germline loops: CDR1 MNHEY, CDR2 SVGAGI. V dropped 5 bases and J dropped 8 bases, with 16 bases sitting between them. CDR3 length: 14 residues. The CDR3 here is CASSPYEGKHTIYF. The CDR3 coding sequence is TGTGCCAGCAGTCCTTACGAGGGGAAGCACACCATATATTTT.

The genes are TRBV5-1 and TRBJ2-7; TRBD2 matches at 10 bases. CDR3 length: 14 amino acids. The germline CDR1 and CDR2 sequences are SGHRS and YFSETQ. With V trimmed by 0 bases and J by 4 bases, 1 base remained unmatched. The DNA for the CDR3 is TGCGCCAGCAGCTTGGATAGCGGGAGGTACGAGCAGTACTTC. Translation gives CASSLDSGRYEQYF.

The chain is built from TRBV27 and TRBJ2-1, with TRBD1 matching over 8 bases. CDR3 length equals 18 residues. The ends lost 6 bases at V and 3 bases at J; junction bases unmatched: 16. Per germline, CDR1 MNHEY and CDR2 SMNVEV (reference sequence). CDR3 in amino acids: CASSHQDRVLPFYNEQFF. DNA for the CDR3: TGTGCCAGCAGCCACCAGGACAGGGTTCTCCCTTTCTACAATGAGCAGTTCTTC.

The V call is TRBV18, the J call TRBJ1-1, with D maybe TRBD1 (6 bases). Germline loops: CDR1 KGHSH, CDR2 LQKENI. V was trimmed by 2 bases and J by 0 bases, leaving 16 bases between them. CDR3 length: 17 residues. The chain's CDR3 is CASSPFPGAGMNTEAFF. The CDR3 nucleotides read TGTGCCAGCTCACCATTTCCAGGGGCAGGCATGAACACTGAAGCTTTCTTT.

The J gene is TRBJ2-1, the V gene TRBV10-3, with 7 nucleotides matching TRBD2. V shed 7 bases, J shed 0 bases, and the junction held 0 bases outside the gene matches. The germline V gene has CDR1 ENHRY and CDR2 SYGVKD. The CDR3 contains 13 residues. The CDR3 nucleotides read TGTGCCATCACGGGGGGCTCCTACAATGAGCAGTTCTTC. It is translated as CAITGGSYNEQFF.

The rearrangement links TRBV6-5 to TRBJ2-6, with unresolved D. V was shortened by 7 bases and J by 4 bases, with 14 bases between the two germline ends. Germline values: CDR1 MNHEY, CDR2 SVGAGI. The CDR3 consists of 15 residues. The CDR3 bases are TGTGCCAGCAAAACCGAGCTGTTGGGGGCCAACGTCCTGACTTTC. Protein: CASKTELLGANVLTF.

Judged by abundance, this clone is large. The rearrangement joins TRBV7-9 to TRBJ2-3, with no clear D. The V gene's germline CDR1 is SEHNR and CDR2 FQNEAQ (reference sequence). Trimming cost V 5 bases and J 0 bases, with 6 bases left between them. The CDR3 has 13 residues. In nucleotides, the CDR3 is TGTGCCAGCAGCCGGGCCAGCACAGATACGCAGTATTTT. This translates into CASSRASTDTQYF.

The chain recombines TRBV19 with TRBJ2-1; no definite D call. The germline V and J ends were trimmed by 0 bases and 12 bases, with 12 bases remaining between them. Per the germline V gene, CDR1 is LNHDA and CDR2 is SQIVND (reference sequence). The length of the CDR3 is 13 residues. The DNA of the CDR3 is TGTGCCAGTAGTATAGAGGCAGCCCCAGGGCAGTTCTTC. Translation: CASSIEAAPGQFF.

The genes are TRBV5-8 and TRBJ2-7, with 7 bases that match TRBD1. Losses at the gene ends were 3 bases for V and 0 bases for J; bases not matched to a gene: 3. This CDR3 is 14 amino acids long. Germline CDR1 reads SGHTS; CDR2 reads YDEGEE. DNA for the CDR3: TGTGCCAGCAGCTATGGACAGGACTCCTACGAGCAGTACTTC. Its translation: CASSYGQDSYEQYF.

The rearrangement uses TRBV2 and TRBJ1-5; 11 nucleotides line up with TRBD1. CDR1 and CDR2 (germline): SNHLY, FYNNEI. With 5 bases clipped from V and 4 bases from J, the junction kept 7 bases outside the gene matches. The CDR3 length is 16 residues. The CDR3 is CASSRLGTGGNQPQHF. CDR3 in DNA: TGTGCCAGCAGTAGACTAGGGACAGGGGGAAATCAGCCCCAGCATTTT.

This chain connects TRBV9 to TRBJ2-5, with 7 bases matching TRBD1. The CDR3 sequence is 15 residues long. Germline values: CDR1 SGDLS, CDR2 YYNGEE. V gave up 4 bases and J gave up 5 bases; unmatched junction bases: 11. CDR3 DNA sequence: TGTGCCAGCAGCTCAACAACCGACAGGGCCGAGACCCAGTACTTC. Translation gives CASSSTTDRAETQYF.

The rearrangement uses TRBV7-9 and TRBJ1-2; TRBD1 matches 9 bases. The CDR3 totals 15 residues. V dropped 5 bases and J dropped 6; count of bases not matched to a gene: 10. Germline V gene data show CDR1 as SEHNR and CDR2 as FQNEAQ (reference sequence). The DNA of the CDR3 is TGTGCCAGCAGCCACATGATCGGGACAGGGAATGGCTACACCTTC. Its protein product is CASSHMIGTGNGYTF.

A few counts support this clone. CDR3 DNA: TGTGCCAGTAGTATTAATTGGGGGAGCGGTGAGCAGTTCTTC. Protein product: CASSINWGSGEQFF. The chain employs TRBV19 and TRBJ2-1; D might be TRBD1 or TRBD2, each matching 5 bases. The germline gives CDR1 LNHDA, CDR2 SQIVND (reference sequence). The CDR3 length is 14 residues. Between the trimmed V and J ends, which lost 3 bases and 9 bases, there was a span of 15 bases.

The chain combines TRBV15 with TRBJ2-1, with TRBD2 matching 11 bases. Unmatched junction bases numbered 8, after V lost 0 bases and J lost 4 bases. Germline V lookup: CDR1 LNHNV, CDR2 YYDKDF (reference sequence). The CDR3 consists of 18 residues. The CDR3 bases are TGTGCCACCAGCAGAGATGAATTGGGACTAGCGGCTTACAATGAGCAGTTCTTC. Protein: CATSRDELGLAAYNEQFF.

V usage is TRBV6-5 and J usage is TRBJ1-2; D ambiguous. CDR3 size: 14 residues. V gave up 4 bases and J gave up 2 bases, with 11 bases separating them. Germline V gives CDR1 MNHEY, CDR2 SVGAGI. The CDR3 is CASSSTPANYGYTF. The CDR3 bases are TGTGCCAGCAGTTCGACTCCGGCAAACTATGGCTACACCTTC.

In this sample, this clone turned up once. This sequence joins TRBV7-8 and TRBJ2-5; no reliable D call. Trimming removed 1 base at V and 5 bases at J, with 14 bases between. This CDR3 spans 15 amino acids. Germline values: CDR1 SGHVS, CDR2 FQNEAQ. The CDR3 loop reads CASSLGLTLRETQYF. The CDR3 coding sequence is TGTGCCAGCAGCTTAGGCCTAACCCTGCGGGAGACCCAGTACTTC.

The chain couples TRBV2 to TRBJ1-1; no definite D call. This CDR3 contains 13 residues. Trimming took 11 bases from V and 1 from J, leaving 14 bases between them. Germline values: CDR1 SNHLY, CDR2 FYNNEI. CDR3 in DNA: TGTGCCTCAATTCAGGCGTCGAACACTGAAGCTTTCTTT. Translating it yields CASIQASNTEAFF.

This clone was detected only a few times. This sequence joins TRBV2 and TRBJ1-5; D not certain. This CDR3 contains 15 residues. From germline, CDR1 is SNHLY and CDR2 FYNNEI. V was pared by 6 bases and J by 0 bases, with 12 bases between. For the CDR3, the DNA is TGTGCCAGCAGCAAGGACGGAGATAGCAATCAGCCCCAGCATTTT. Amino acids: CASSKDGDSNQPQHF.